This T cell receptor (beta chain) was found in a study of neurological immune-mediated disorders. The CDR3 length is 13 residues. Germline CDR1 and CDR2: DFQATT and SNEGSKA (reference sequence). Trimming cost V 1 base and J 6 bases, with 11 bases left between them. From the 5' RACE reads, TCRdb called clonotypes with MiXCR, one entry per CDR3 protein. The sample holds over 45,000 distinct CDR3 sequences; about 3% are singletons and the top ten take approximately 5.8%. General study findings and limits: Among 34 multiple sclerosis patients, 18 had repertoires that phylogenetic grouping placed in one related-CDR3 cluster, a possible signature. HTLV-1-associated myelopathy led in TCR clonal expansion, while multiple sclerosis ranked lowest, below healthy controls.

This clonotype has at least ten counts. The antigen remains undetermined. The specimen was PBMCs. The receptor comes from a man aged 35 to 55 with multiple sclerosis. J is TRBJ2-3 and V is TRBV20-1; D may be TRBD1 (6 bases). DNA for the CDR3: TGCAGTGCTAGAGTGACAGGAGAGGATACGCAGTATTTT. It is translated as CSARVTGEDTQYF.